This T cell receptor (beta chain) was profiled in a study of blood T cell repertoires in COVID-19. Study details: Samples came from the United States, Italy and Spain, spanning acute and convalescent COVID-19.

Original data processing: Amplification with reference gene primers provided the estimates of nucleated cell counts. Profiling relied on immunoSEQ multiplex PCR, and the TCRdb table lists in-frame clones only, not all of them. V, J and clone size reflect that table, while D and trimming were determined from the DNA. The sample contains 200,000 to 250,000 clones, 65% to 85% of which appear only once. The receptor comes from a woman under 40 who had recovered from COVID-19. Sequenced input: peripheral blood.

Written as DNA, the CDR3 is TGTGCCAGCAGTGACTCCGGGACTAGCAACACCGGGGAGCTGTTTTTT. Protein sequence: CASSDSGTSNTGELFF. The chain employs TRBV6-4 and TRBJ2-2; 9 bases match TRBD2. The CDR3 runs 16 residues. CDR1 is MRHNA, CDR2 SNTAGT, per germline. The V segment lost 0 bases and the J segment 2 bases; nucleotides outside the gene matches: 1.